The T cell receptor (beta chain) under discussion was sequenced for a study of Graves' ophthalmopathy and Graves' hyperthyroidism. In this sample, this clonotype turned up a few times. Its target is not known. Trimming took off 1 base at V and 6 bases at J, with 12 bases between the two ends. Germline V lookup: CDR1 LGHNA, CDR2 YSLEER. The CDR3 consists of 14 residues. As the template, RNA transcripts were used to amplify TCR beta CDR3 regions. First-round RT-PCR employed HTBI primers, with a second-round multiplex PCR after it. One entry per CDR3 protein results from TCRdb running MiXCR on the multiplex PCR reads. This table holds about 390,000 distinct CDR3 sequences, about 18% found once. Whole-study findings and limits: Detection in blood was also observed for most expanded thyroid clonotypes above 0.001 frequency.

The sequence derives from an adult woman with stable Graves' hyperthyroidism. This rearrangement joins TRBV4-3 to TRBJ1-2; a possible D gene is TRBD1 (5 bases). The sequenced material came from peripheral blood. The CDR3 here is CASSQVGGGDGYTF. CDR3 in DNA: TGCGCCAGCAGCCAAGTTGGGGGAGGGGATGGCTACACCTTC.